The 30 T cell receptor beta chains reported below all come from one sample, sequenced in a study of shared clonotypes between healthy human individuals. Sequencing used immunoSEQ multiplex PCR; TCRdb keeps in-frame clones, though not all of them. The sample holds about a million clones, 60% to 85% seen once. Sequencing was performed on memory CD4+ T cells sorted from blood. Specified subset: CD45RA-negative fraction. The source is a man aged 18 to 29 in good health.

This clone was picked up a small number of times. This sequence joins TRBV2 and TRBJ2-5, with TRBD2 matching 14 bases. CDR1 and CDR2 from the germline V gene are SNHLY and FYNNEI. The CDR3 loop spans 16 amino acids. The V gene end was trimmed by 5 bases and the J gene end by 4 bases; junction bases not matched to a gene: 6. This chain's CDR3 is CASSRLAGGRGETQYF. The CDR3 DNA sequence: TGTGCCAGCAGTAGACTAGCGGGAGGGAGGGGAGAGACCCAGTACTTC.

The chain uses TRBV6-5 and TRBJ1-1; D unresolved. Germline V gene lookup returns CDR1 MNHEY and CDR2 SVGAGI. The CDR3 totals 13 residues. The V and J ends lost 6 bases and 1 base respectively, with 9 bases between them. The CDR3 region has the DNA TGTGCCAGCAGCCCGCGGGAGAACACTGAAGCTTTCTTT. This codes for CASSPRENTEAFF.

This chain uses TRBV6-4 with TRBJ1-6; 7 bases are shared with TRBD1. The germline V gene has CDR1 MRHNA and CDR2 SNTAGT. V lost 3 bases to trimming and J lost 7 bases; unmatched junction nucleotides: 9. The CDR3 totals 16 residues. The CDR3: CASSEQGIMGNSPLHF. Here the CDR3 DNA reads TGTGCCAGCAGTGAACAGGGGATAATGGGGAATTCACCCCTCCACTTT.

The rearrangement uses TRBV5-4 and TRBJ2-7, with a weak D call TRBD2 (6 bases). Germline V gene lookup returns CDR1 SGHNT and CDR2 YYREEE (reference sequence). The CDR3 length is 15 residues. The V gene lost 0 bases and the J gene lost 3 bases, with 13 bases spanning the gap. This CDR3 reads CASSLDRTTLYEQYF. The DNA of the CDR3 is TGTGCCAGCAGCTTGGACAGGACTACGCTCTACGAGCAGTACTTC.

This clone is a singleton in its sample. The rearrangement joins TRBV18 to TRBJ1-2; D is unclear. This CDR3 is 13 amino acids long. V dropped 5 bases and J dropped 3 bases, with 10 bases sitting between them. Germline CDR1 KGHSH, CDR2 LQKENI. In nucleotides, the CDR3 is TGTGCCAGCTCAGTCCAGAGGGACTATGGCTACACCTTC. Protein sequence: CASSVQRDYGYTF.

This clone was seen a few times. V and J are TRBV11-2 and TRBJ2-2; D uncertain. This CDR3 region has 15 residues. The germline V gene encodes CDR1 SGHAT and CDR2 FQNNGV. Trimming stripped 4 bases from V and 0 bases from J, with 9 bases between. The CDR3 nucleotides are TGTGCCAGCAGCTCCCGTAGGCCGAACACCGGGGAGCTGTTTTTT. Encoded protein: CASSSRRPNTGELFF.

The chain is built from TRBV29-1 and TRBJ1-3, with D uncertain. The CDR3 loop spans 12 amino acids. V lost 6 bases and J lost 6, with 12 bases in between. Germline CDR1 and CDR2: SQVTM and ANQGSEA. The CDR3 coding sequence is TGCAGCGTAGGCGATGACGCAAACACCATATATTTT. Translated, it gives CSVGDDANTIYF.

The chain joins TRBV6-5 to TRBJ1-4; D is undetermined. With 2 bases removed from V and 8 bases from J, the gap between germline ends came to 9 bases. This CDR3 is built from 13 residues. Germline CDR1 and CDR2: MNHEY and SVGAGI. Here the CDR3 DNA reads TGTGCCAGCAGTTACACCCGTGGGGAAAAACTGTTTTTT. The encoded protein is CASSYTRGEKLFF.

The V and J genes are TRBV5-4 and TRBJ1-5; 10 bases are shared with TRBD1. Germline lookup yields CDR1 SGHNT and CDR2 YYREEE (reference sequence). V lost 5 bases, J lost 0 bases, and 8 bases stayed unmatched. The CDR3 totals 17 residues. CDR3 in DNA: TGTGCCAGCAGTAACCGGACAGGGGGATATAGCAATCAGCCCCAGCATTTT. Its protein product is CASSNRTGGYSNQPQHF. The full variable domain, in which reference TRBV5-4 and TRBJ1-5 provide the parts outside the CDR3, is ETGVTQSPTHLIKTRGQQVTLRCSSQSGHNTVSWYQQALGQGPQFIFQYYREEENGRGNFPPRFSGLQFPNYSSELNVNALELDDSALYLCASSNRTGGYSNQPQHFGDGTRLSIL.

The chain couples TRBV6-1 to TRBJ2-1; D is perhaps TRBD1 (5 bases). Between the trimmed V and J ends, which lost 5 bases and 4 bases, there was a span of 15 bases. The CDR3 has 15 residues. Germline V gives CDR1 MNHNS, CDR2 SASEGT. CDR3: CASSTRSDSYNEQFF. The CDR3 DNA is TGTGCCAGCAGTACACGTTCCGACAGTTACAATGAGCAGTTCTTC.

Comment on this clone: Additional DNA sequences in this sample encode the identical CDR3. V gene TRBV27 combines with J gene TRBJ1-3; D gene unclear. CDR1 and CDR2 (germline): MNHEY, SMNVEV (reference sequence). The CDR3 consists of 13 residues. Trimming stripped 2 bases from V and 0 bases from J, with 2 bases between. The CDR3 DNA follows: TGTGCCAGCAGTTTAACCTCTGGAAACACCATATATTTT. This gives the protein CASSLTSGNTIYF.

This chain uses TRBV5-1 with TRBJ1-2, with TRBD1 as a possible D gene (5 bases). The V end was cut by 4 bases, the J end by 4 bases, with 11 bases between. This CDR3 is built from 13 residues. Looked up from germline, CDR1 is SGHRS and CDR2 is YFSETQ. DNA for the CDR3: TGCGCCAGCAGCGAGGAGGGGAGCTATGGCTACACCTTC. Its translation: CASSEEGSYGYTF.

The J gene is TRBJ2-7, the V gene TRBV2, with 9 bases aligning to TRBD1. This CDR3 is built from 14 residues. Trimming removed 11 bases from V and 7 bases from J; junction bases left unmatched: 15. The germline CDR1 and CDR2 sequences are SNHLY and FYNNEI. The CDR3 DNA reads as TGTGCCTCAAAGGGGGACAGGGCTTCCCCTGAGCAGTACTTC. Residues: CASKGDRASPEQYF.

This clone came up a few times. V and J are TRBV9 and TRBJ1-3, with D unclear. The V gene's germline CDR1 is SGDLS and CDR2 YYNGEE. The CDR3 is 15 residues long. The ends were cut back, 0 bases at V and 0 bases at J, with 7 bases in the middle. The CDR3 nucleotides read TGTGCCAGCAGCGTAGAGTCGAGCTCTGGAAACACCATATATTTT. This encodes CASSVESSSGNTIYF. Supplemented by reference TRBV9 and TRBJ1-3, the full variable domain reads DSGVTQTPKHLITATGQRVTLRCSPRSGDLSVYWYQQSLDQGLQFLIQYYNGEERAKGNILERFSAQQFPDLHSELNLSSLELGDSALYFCASSVESSSGNTIYFGEGSWLTVV.

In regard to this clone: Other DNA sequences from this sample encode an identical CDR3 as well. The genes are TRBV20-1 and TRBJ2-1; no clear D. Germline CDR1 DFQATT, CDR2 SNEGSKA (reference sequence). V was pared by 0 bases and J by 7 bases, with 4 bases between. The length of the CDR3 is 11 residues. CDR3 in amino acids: CSARDLNEQFF. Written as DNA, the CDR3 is TGCAGTGCTAGAGATTTAAATGAGCAGTTCTTC.

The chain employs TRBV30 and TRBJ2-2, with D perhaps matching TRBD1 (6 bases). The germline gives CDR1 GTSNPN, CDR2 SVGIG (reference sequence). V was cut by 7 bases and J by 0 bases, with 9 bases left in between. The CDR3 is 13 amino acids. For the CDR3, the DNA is TGTGCCTTGGACAGTTCGAACACCGGGGAGCTGTTTTTT. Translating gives CALDSSNTGELFF. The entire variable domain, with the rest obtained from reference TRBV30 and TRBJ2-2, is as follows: SQTIHQWPATLVQPVGSPLSLECTVEGTSNPNLYWYRQAAGRGLQLLFYSVGIGQISSEVPQNLSASRPQDRQFILSSKKLLLSDSGFYLCALDSSNTGELFFGEGSRLTVL.

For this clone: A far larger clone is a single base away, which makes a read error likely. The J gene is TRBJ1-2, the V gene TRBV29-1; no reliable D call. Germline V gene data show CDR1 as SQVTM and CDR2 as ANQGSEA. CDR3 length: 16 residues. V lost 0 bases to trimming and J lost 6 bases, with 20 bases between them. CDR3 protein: CSVEDPQLRIGNGYTF. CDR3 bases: TGCAGCGTTGAAGATCCACAGCTGAGAATAGGAAATGGCTACACCTTC. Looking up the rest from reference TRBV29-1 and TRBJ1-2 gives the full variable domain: SAVISQKPSRDICQRGTSLTIQCQVDSQVTMMFWYRQQPGQSLTLIATANQGSEATYESGFVIDKFPISRPNLTFSTLTVSNMSPEDSSIYLCSVEDPQLRIGNGYTFGSGTRLTVV.

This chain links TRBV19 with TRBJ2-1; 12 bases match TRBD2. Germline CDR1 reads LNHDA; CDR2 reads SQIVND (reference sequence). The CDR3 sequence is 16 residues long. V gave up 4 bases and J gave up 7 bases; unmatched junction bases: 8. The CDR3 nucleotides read TGTGCCAGTAGTAGGACTAGCGGGATTCCCTCTAATGAGCAGTTCTTC. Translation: CASSRTSGIPSNEQFF.

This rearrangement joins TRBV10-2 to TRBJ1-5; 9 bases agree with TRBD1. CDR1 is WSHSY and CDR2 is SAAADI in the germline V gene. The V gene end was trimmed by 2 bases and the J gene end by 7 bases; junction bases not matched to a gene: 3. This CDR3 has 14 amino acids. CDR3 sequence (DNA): TGCGCCAGCAGTGAGACAGGGGGCCGGCAGCCCCAGCATTTT. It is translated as CASSETGGRQPQHF.

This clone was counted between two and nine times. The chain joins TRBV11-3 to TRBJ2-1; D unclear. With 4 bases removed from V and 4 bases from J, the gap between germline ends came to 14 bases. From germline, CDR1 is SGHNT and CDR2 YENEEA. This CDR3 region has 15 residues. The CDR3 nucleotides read TGTGCCAGCAGCTACGGACGGAAGACTTACAATGAGCAGTTCTTC. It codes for CASSYGRKTYNEQFF.

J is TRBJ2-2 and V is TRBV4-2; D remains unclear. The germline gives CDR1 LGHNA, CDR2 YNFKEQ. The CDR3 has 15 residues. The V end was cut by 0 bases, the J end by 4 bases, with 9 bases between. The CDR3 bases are TGTGCCAGCAGCCAAGATCGGTTCTTCACCGGGGAGCTGTTTTTT. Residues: CASSQDRFFTGELFF.

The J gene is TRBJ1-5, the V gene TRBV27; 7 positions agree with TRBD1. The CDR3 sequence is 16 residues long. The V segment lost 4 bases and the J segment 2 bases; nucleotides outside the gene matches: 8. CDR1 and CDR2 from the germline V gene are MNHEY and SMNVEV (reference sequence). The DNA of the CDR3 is TGTGCCAGCAGTTCACAGGGGCCCGTCCGCAATCAGCCCCAGCATTTT. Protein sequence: CASSSQGPVRNQPQHF.

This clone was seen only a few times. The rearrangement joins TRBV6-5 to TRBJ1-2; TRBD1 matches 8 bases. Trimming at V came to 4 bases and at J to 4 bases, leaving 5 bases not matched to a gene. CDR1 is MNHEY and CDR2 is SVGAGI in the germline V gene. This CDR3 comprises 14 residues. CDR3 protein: CASSFGQGGYGYTF. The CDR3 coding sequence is TGTGCCAGCAGTTTTGGACAGGGAGGCTATGGCTACACCTTC.

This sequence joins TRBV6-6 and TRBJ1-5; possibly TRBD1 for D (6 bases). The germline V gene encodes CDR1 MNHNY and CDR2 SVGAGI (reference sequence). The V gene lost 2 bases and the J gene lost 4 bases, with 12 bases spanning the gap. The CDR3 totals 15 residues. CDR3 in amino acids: CASSYGGGPNQPQHF. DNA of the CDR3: TGTGCCAGCAGTTACGGAGGGGGTCCTAATCAGCCCCAGCATTTT.

CDR3 residues: CAWRAPGGGMVRGYTF. In DNA form, the CDR3 reads TGTGCCTGGAGGGCCCCGGGGGGAGGGATGGTGAGGGGCTACACCTTC. The J gene is TRBJ1-2, the V gene TRBV30; D may be TRBD1 (5 bases). The CDR3 is 16 residues long. Trimming cost V 3 bases and J 8 bases, with 25 bases left between them. CDR1 is GTSNPN, CDR2 SVGIG, per germline (reference sequence).

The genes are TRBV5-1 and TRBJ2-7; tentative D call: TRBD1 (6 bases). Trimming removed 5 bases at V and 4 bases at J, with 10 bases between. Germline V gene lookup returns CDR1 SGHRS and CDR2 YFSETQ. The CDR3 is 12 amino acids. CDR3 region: CASRVQGYEQYF. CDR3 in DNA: TGCGCCAGCAGGGTTCAGGGGTACGAGCAGTACTTC.

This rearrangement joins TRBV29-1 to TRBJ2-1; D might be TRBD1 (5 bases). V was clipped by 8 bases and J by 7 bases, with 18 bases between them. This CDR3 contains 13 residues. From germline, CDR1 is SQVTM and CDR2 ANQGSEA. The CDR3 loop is CSFGQGNSNEQFF. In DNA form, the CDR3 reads TGCAGCTTCGGGCAGGGAAACTCGAATGAGCAGTTCTTC.

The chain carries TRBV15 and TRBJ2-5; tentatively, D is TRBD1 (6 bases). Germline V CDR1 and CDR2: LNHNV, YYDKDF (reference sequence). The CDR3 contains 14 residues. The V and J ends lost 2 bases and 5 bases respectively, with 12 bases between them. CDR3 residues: CATSRQGPGETQYF. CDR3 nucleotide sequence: TGTGCCACCAGCAGACAGGGGCCAGGGGAGACCCAGTACTTC.

The CDR3 region is CASSQQPGTTQYF. The CDR3 coding sequence is TGTGCCAGCAGCCAGCAACCCGGGACTACGCAGTATTTT. The V and J genes are TRBV14 and TRBJ2-3; the D call may be TRBD1 or TRBD2 (5 bases each). V lost 3 bases and J lost 8, with 12 bases in between. The CDR3 contains 13 residues. Germline loops: CDR1 SGHDN, CDR2 FVKESK.

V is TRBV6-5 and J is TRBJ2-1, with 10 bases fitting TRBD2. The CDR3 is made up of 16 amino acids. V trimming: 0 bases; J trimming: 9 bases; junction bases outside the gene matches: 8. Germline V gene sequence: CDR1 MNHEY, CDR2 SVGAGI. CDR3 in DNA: TGTGCCAGCAGTTACTCCTCAGCGGGAGGGCCGGGTGAGCAGTTCTTC. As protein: CASSYSSAGGPGEQFF.